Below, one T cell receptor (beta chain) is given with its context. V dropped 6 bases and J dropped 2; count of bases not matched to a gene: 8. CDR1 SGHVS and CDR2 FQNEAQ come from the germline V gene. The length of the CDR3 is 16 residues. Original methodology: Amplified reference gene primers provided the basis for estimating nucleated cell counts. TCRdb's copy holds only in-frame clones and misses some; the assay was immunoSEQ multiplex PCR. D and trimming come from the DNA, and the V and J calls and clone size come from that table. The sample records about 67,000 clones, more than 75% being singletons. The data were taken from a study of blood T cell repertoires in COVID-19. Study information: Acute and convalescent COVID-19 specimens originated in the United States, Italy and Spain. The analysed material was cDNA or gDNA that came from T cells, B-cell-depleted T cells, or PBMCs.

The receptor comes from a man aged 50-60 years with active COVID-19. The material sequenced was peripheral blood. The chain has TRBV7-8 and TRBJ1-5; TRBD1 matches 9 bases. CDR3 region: CASRADRGTGNQPQHF. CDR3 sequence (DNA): TGTGCCAGCAGAGCCGACAGGGGGACGGGCAATCAGCCCCAGCATTTT.